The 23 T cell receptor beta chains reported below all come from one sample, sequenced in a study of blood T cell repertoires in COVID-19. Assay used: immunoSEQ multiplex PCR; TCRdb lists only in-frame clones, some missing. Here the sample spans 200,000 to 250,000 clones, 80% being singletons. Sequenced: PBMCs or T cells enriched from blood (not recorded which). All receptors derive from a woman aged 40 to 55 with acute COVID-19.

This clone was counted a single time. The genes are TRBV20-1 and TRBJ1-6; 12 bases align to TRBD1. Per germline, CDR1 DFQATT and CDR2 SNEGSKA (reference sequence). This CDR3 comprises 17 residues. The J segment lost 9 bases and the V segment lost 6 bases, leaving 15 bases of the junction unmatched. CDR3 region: CSASPGTGGAGISPLHF. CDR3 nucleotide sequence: TGCAGTGCCAGTCCCGGGACAGGGGGCGCAGGAATTTCACCCCTCCACTTT.

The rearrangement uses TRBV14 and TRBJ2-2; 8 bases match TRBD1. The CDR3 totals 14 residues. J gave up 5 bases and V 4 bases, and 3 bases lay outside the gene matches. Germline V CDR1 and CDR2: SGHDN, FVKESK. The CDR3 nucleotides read TGTGCCAGCAGCCCGAGGACAGGGACCGGGGAGCTGTTTTTT. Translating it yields CASSPRTGTGELFF.

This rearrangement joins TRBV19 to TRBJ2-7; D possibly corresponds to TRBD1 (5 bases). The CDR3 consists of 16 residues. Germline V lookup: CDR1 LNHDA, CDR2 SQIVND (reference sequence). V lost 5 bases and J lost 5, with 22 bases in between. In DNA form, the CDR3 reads TGTGCCAGTAGTCATTTTTCTGGGCAGGGAAGCCACGAGCAGTACTTC. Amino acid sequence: CASSHFSGQGSHEQYF.

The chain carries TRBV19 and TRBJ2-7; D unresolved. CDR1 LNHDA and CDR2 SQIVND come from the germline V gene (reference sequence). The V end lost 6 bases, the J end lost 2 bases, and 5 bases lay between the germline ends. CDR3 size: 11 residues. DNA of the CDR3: TGTGCCAGTAGGTCCGCCTACGAGCAGTACTTC. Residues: CASRSAYEQYF.

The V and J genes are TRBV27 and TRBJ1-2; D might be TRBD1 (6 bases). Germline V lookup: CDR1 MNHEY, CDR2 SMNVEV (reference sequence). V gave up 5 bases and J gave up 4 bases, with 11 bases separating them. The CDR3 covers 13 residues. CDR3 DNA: TGTGCCAGCAGTAGGGGAGGGGGCTATGGCTACACCTTC. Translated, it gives CASSRGGGYGYTF.

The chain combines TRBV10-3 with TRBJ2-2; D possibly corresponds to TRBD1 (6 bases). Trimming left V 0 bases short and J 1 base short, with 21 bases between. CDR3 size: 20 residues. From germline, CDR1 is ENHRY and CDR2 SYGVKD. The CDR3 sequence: CAISESRTARTAMNTGELFF. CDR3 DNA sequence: TGTGCCATCAGTGAGTCAAGAACCGCCAGGACAGCCATGAACACCGGGGAGCTGTTTTTT.

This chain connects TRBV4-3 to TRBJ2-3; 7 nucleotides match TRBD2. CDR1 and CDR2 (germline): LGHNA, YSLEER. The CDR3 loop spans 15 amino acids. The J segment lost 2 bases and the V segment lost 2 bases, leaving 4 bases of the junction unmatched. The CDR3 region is CASSQLRGFTDTQYF. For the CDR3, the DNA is TGCGCCAGCAGCCAATTGCGGGGGTTCACAGATACGCAGTATTTT.

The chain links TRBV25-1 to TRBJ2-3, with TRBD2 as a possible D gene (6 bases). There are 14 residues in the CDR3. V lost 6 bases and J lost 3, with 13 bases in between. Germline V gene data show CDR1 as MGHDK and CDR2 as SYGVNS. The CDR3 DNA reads TGTGCCAGCAGCCCCATGGCGGGAACAGATACGCAGTATTTT. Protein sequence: CASSPMAGTDTQYF.

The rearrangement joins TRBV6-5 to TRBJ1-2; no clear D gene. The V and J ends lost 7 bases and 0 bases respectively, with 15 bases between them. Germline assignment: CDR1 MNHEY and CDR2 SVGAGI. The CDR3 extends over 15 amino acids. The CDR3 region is CASTWFRVSNYGYTF. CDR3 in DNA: TGTGCCAGCACGTGGTTTCGGGTTTCTAACTATGGCTACACCTTC.

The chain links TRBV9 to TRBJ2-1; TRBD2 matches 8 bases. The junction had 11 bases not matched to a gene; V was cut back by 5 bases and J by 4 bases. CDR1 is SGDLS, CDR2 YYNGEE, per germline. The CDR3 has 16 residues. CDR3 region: CASSPPGLADYNEQFF. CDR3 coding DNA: TGTGCCAGCAGTCCCCCCGGACTAGCAGATTACAATGAGCAGTTCTTC.

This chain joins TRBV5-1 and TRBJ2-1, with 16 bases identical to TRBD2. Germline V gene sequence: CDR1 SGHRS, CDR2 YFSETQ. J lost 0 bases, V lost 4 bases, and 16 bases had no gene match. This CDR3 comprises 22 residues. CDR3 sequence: CASSPRQKPGLAGGSSYNEQFF. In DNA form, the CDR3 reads TGCGCCAGCAGCCCGAGGCAGAAACCGGGACTAGCGGGAGGGAGCTCCTACAATGAGCAGTTCTTC. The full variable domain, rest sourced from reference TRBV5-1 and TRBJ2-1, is KAGVTQTPRYLIKTRGQQVTLSCSPISGHRSVSWYQQTPGQGLQFLFEYFSETQRNKGNFPGRFSGRQFSNSRSEMNVSTLELGDSALYLCASSPRQKPGLAGGSSYNEQFFGPGTRLTVL.

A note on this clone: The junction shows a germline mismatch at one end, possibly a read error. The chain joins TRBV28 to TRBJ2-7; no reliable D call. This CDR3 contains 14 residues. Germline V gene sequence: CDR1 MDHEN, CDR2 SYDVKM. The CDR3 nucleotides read TGTGCCAGCAGTCGGCGGTCTTTCTCCCACGAGCAGTACTTC. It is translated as CASSRRSFSHEQYF. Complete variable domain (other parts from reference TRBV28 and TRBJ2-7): DVKVTQSSRYLVKRTGEKVFLECVQDMDHENMFWYRQDPGLGLRLIYFSYDVKMKEKGDIPEGYSVSREKKERFSLILESASTNQTSMYLCASSRRSFSHEQYFGPGTRLTVT.

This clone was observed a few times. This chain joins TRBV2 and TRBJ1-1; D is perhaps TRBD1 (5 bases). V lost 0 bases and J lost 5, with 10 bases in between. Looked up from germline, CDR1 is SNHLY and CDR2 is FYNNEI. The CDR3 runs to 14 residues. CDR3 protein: CASSEAMGGTEAFF. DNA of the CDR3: TGTGCCAGCAGTGAAGCCATGGGGGGAACTGAAGCTTTCTTT.

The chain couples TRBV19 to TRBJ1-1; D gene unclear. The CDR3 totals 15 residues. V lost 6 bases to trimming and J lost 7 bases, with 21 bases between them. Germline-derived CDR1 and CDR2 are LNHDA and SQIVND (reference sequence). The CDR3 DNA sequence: TGTGCCAGTAGCATGAACTCCCAGGCCCCCTTTGAAGCTTTCTTT. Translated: CASSMNSQAPFEAFF. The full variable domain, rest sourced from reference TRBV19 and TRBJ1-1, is DGGITQSPKYLFRKEGQNVTLSCEQNLNHDAMYWYRQDPGQGLRLIYYSQIVNDFQKGDIAEGYSVSREKKESFPLTVTSAQKNPTAFYLCASSMNSQAPFEAFFGQGTRLTVV.

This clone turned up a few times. Here the CDR3 reads CASSYQTGGWGTGELFF. In DNA, the CDR3 is TGTGCCAGCAGTTACCAGACAGGGGGCTGGGGCACCGGGGAGCTGTTTTTT. The rearrangement links TRBV6-2 or TRBV6-3 to TRBJ2-2, with 10 bases identical to TRBD1. This CDR3 region has 17 residues. J was trimmed by 4 bases and V by 2 bases; bases with no gene match: 7. CDR1 and CDR2 (germline): MNHEY, SVGEGT.

The CDR3 coding sequence is TGTGCCAGCATCCAGGACTTTTCTGGAAACACCATATATTTT. As protein: CASIQDFSGNTIYF. The chain joins TRBV6-5 to TRBJ1-3; D call uncertain. The CDR3 runs 14 residues. Germline V gene sequence: CDR1 MNHEY, CDR2 SVGAGI. Trimming left V 7 bases short and J 1 base short, with 11 bases between.

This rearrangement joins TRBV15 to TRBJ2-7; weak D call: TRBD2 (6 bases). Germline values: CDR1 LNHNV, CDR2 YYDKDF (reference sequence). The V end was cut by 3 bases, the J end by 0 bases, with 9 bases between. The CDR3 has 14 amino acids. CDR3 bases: TGTGCCACCAGCAGTGGGGGGAGCTCCTACGAGCAGTACTTC. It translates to CATSSGGSSYEQYF.

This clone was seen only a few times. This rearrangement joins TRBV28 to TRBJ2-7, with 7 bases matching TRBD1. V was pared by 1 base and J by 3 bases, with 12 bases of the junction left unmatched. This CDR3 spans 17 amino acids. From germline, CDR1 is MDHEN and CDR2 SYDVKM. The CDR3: CASSLSGASGDSYEQYF. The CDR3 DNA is TGTGCCAGCAGTTTATCCGGGGCTTCAGGGGACAGCTACGAGCAGTACTTC.

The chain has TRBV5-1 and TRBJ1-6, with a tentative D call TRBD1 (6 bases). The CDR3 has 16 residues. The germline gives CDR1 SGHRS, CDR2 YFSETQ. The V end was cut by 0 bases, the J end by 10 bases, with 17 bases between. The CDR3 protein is CASSLESQGKGSPLHF. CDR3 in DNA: TGCGCCAGCAGCTTGGAGTCCCAGGGGAAGGGGTCACCCCTCCACTTT.

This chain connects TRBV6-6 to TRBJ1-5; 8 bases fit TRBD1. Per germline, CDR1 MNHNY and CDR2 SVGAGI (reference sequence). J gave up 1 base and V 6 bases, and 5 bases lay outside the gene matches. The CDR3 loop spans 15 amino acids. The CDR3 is CASSPDRGSNQPQHF. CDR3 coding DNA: TGTGCCAGCAGCCCTGACAGGGGAAGCAATCAGCCCCAGCATTTT.

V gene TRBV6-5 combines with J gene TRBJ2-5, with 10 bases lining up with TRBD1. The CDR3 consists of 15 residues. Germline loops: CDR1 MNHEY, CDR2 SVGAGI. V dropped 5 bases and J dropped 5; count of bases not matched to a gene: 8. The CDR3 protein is CASSRQGARSETQYF. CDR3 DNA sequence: TGTGCCAGCAGTAGACAGGGGGCTCGGAGTGAGACCCAGTACTTC.

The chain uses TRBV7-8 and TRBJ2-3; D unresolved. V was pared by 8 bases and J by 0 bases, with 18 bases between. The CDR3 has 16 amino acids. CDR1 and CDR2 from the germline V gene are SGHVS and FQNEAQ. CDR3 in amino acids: CASYALFQASTDTQYF. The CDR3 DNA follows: TGTGCCAGCTATGCCCTCTTCCAGGCTAGCACAGATACGCAGTATTTT.

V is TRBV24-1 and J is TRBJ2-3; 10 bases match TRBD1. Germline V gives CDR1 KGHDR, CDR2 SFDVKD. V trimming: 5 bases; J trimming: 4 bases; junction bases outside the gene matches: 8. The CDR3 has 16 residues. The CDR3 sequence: CATSVPTGGYADTQYF. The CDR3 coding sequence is TGTGCCACCAGTGTCCCGACAGGGGGCTACGCAGATACGCAGTATTTT.